These T cell receptor beta chains were read from a single sample in a study of T cells after somatic rescue of genetic block. Libraries were prepared by immunoSEQ multiplex PCR; TCRdb keeps only in-frame clonotypes and omits some of them. The table lists 110,000 or so clones, over 80% of them singletons, with approximately 1.4% in the top ten. Sequencing input: peripheral blood mononuclear cells (PBMCs). Receptors were obtained from a woman aged 18-29 years. The CDR3 runs from the conserved cysteine through the conserved F or W.

TRBJ1-3	TRBV6-5	CASSRQGSSGNTIYF
TRBJ1-5	TRBV28	CASSLPWSRVNQPQHF
TRBJ2-3	TRBV4-2	CASSPTSTGDTQYF
TRBJ2-5	TRBV11-2	CASLRRSQETQYF
TRBJ2-2	TRBV7-3	CASSPNPGQRMGELFF
TRBJ2-7	TRBV7-8	CASSFSQGPSYEQYF
TRBJ1-6	TRBV2	CASRSRGTIRNSPLHF
TRBJ2-1	TRBV5-4	CASSGDRGPYNEQFF
TRBJ2-6	TRBV15	CATSREWGLISGANVLTF
TRBJ2-5	TRBV18	CASSPGQGAETQYF
TRBJ1-2	TRBV10-3	CAISDPTPSYGYTF
TRBJ1-2	TRBV29-1	CSVVWGGGYTF
TRBJ1-6	TRBV19	CASSTQGVSYNSPLHF
TRBJ2-6	TRBV6-1	CASRGGSLVTNVLTF
TRBJ2-5	TRBV7-7	CASSPRLAQETQYF
TRBJ2-1	TRBV5-6	CASSFPTGSYNEQFF
TRBJ1-4	TRBV9	CASSVEGAGGEKLFF
TRBJ2-5	TRBV4-3	CASSRPKGETQYF
TRBJ2-3	TRBV4-3	CASSQQGQGIDTQYF
TRBJ2-1	TRBV2	CASSPTSGGAGEQFF
TRBJ1-5	TRBV18	CASSIGQGLGQPQHF
TRBJ2-3	TRBV7-9	CASSLARGDTQYF
TRBJ2-5	TRBV7-2	CASSNSIGGETQYF
TRBJ2-7	TRBV5-1	CASSLAGGSYEQYF
TRBJ2-2	TRBV9	CASSGPQGTGTGELFF
TRBJ1-2	TRBV18	CASSSGSIGYTF
TRBJ2-1	TRBV7-3	CASSLTASSGGHNEQFF
TRBJ2-1	TRBV4-1	CASSQGLAGSYNEQFF
TRBJ2-1	TRBV18	CASSPVDRGYNEQFF
TRBJ1-2	TRBV5-1	CASSGGQNYGYTF
TRBJ2-3	TRBV6-6	CASSYSGTVDTDTQYF
TRBJ2-1	TRBV28	CATGTYNEQFF
TRBJ1-2	TRBV2	CATGTDYGYTF
TRBJ1-6	TRBV6-5	CASSYAGDYNSPLHF
TRBJ2-2	TRBV30	CAWSVRRGLAGRDTGELFF
TRBJ1-4	TRBV30	CACAKGAYEKLFF
TRBJ2-3	TRBV10-3	CASRGSAGLGGEDTQYF
TRBJ1-2	TRBV28	CASSERQVGYTF
TRBJ1-6	TRBV7-2	CASSRVHRDNSPLHF
TRBJ2-5	TRBV5-4	CASSLSGTFQETQYF